A single sample is the source of the 26 T cell receptor beta chains below, sequenced in a study of blood T cell repertoires in COVID-19 (dated by TCRdb to between 2020 and 2021). Library construction relied on the immunoSEQ multiplex PCR assay. In TCRdb, the immuneACCESS table is reduced to in-frame sequences with V and J assigned. These tables do not hold every clone; where another copy was compared, an unresolved V gene accounts for under half, and the others remain unexplained. Present in this sample are around 260,000 clones, over 75% of which were seen just once. The ten top clones hold about an eighth of the sample. Material: peripheral blood. All receptors come from a human donor in a cohort sampled during active COVID-19.

The gene calls are TRBV11-2 and TRBJ2-7, with 10 nucleotides matching TRBD2. The CDR3 totals 15 residues. With 7 bases clipped from V and 2 bases from J, the junction kept 8 bases outside the gene matches. Per the germline V gene, CDR1 is SGHAT and CDR2 is FQNNGV. DNA of the CDR3: TGTGCCAGCACCTCCGCCGGGACTAGCGCCTACGAGCAGTACTTC. Its protein product is CASTSAGTSAYEQYF.

In this sample, this clone turned up a few times. The chain employs TRBV12-5 and TRBJ2-1; a possible D gene is TRBD2 (7 bases). CDR3 size: 17 residues. V was clipped by 6 bases and J by 5 bases, with 23 bases between them. The germline V gene encodes CDR1 LGHNT and CDR2 FRNRAP. For the CDR3, the DNA is TGTGCTAGTGGCCGGGGGGCTACGGGAGTTGGCGACAATGAGCAGTTCTTC. Translation: CASGRGATGVGDNEQFF. The whole variable domain, filled in from reference TRBV12-5 and TRBJ2-1, reads DARVTQTPRHKVTEMGQEVTMRCQPILGHNTVFWYRQTMMQGLELLAYFRNRAPLDDSGMPKDRFSAEMPDATLATLKIQPSEPRDSAVYFCASGRGATGVGDNEQFFGPGTRLTVL.

J is TRBJ1-2 and V is TRBV19, with 12 positions matching TRBD1. The V gene's germline CDR1 is LNHDA and CDR2 SQIVND (reference sequence). J gave up 4 bases and V 7 bases, and 10 bases lay outside the gene matches. This CDR3 is built from 16 residues. The CDR3 DNA is TGTGCCAGTACAGATACGGGACAGGGGGCCTTCTATGGCTACACCTTC. It yields the protein CASTDTGQGAFYGYTF.

This chain links TRBV19 with TRBJ2-1; D possibly corresponds to TRBD2 (6 bases). The V gene lost 8 bases and the J gene lost 10 bases, with 18 bases spanning the gap. The V gene's germline CDR1 is LNHDA and CDR2 SQIVND (reference sequence). The CDR3 totals 13 residues. In nucleotides, the CDR3 is TGTGCCAGTTCGGCCCTGGGAGGAGGGGAGCAGTTCTTC. It specifies CASSALGGGEQFF.

J is TRBJ2-7 and V is TRBV4-1; a possible D gene is TRBD2 (6 bases). The germline V and J ends were trimmed by 1 base and 3 bases, with 10 bases remaining between them. Germline V gene sequence: CDR1 MGHRA, CDR2 YSYEKL. The CDR3 has 14 residues. CDR3 residues: CASSQVLAIYEQYF. For the CDR3, the DNA is TGCGCCAGCAGCCAAGTCCTAGCGATCTACGAGCAGTACTTC.

The table lists this clone with a count of one. The V call is TRBV7-2, the J call TRBJ2-7, with 8 nucleotides matching TRBD1. Germline CDR1 SGHTA, CDR2 FQGNSA. The CDR3 has 14 amino acids. V lost 5 bases and J lost 2; bases outside the gene matches: 5. CDR3 DNA: TGTGCCAGCAGCCTAACAGGGGGTGCCTACGAGCAGTACTTC. This translates into CASSLTGGAYEQYF.

This chain links TRBV27 with TRBJ1-2, with a tentative D call TRBD1 (6 bases). Germline CDR1 reads MNHEY; CDR2 reads SMNVEV (reference sequence). The CDR3 extends over 15 amino acids. With 0 bases removed from V and 1 base from J, the gap between germline ends came to 9 bases. The CDR3 protein is CASSLSGGNNYGYTF. Here the CDR3 DNA reads TGTGCCAGCAGTTTATCAGGGGGTAATAACTATGGCTACACCTTC.

CDR3 amino acids: CASSLTSGGTDTQYF. In nucleotides, the CDR3 is TGTGCCAGCAGCTTAACTAGCGGGGGCACAGATACGCAGTATTTT. The chain recombines TRBV7-3 with TRBJ2-3; TRBD2 matches at 8 bases. Germline V gene data show CDR1 as SGHTA and CDR2 as FQGTGA. V was pared by 0 bases and J by 1 base, with 0 bases of the junction left unmatched. The CDR3 sequence is 15 residues long.

The chain couples TRBV10-3 to TRBJ1-1; D is possibly TRBD1 (5 bases). CDR1 and CDR2 from the germline V gene are ENHRY and SYGVKD. This CDR3 contains 14 residues. V lost 0 bases and J 4 bases, leaving 9 bases between the germline ends. CDR3 residues: CAISESLGGTEAFF. The CDR3 coding sequence is TGTGCCATCAGTGAGTCGTTGGGGGGCACTGAAGCTTTCTTT.

The chain employs TRBV12-3 or TRBV12-4 and TRBJ2-2; 9 bases map to TRBD1. This CDR3 comprises 13 residues. With V trimmed by 9 bases and J by 3 bases, 2 bases remained unmatched. For the CDR3, the DNA is TGTGCCAGTCACAGGGGGCACACCGGGGAGCTGTTTTTT. Translated: CASHRGHTGELFF.

The rearrangement joins TRBV5-4 to TRBJ2-3; 14 nucleotides align to TRBD2. The V segment lost 4 bases and the J segment 5 bases; nucleotides outside the gene matches: 6. Germline assignment: CDR1 SGHNT and CDR2 YYREEE (reference sequence). The CDR3 is 16 amino acids. CDR3 protein: CASSRLAGGRVDTQYF. For the CDR3, the DNA is TGTGCCAGCAGCCGACTAGCGGGAGGGCGTGTAGATACGCAGTATTTT.

The chain recombines TRBV28 with TRBJ1-4; D is uncertain. Per the germline V gene, CDR1 is MDHEN and CDR2 is SYDVKM. There are 12 residues in the CDR3. V lost 5 bases and J lost 6, with 7 bases in between. The CDR3 sequence is CASSRSDEKLFF. In DNA, the CDR3 is TGTGCCAGCAGTCGCAGTGATGAAAAACTGTTTTTT.

The sample holds a few counts of this clone. This chain connects TRBV5-1 to TRBJ2-3, with D perhaps matching TRBD2 (5 bases). The CDR3 runs 15 residues. Germline CDR1 reads SGHRS; CDR2 reads YFSETQ. V gave up 4 bases and J gave up 2 bases, with 14 bases separating them. CDR3 region: CASSPGNPNTDTQYF. The CDR3 coding sequence is TGCGCCAGCAGCCCGGGAAACCCGAACACAGATACGCAGTATTTT.

The chain combines TRBV28 with TRBJ2-1, with 8 bases that match TRBD2. The CDR3 extends over 13 amino acids. After removal of 7 bases from V and 7 bases from J, the junction contained 6 bases not matched to a gene. The germline V gene encodes CDR1 MDHEN and CDR2 SYDVKM. In DNA, the CDR3 is TGTGCCAGCACCGACGGGAGGGTTAATGAGCAGTTCTTC. Protein: CASTDGRVNEQFF. Complete variable domain (other parts from reference TRBV28 and TRBJ2-1): DVKVTQSSRYLVKRTGEKVFLECVQDMDHENMFWYRQDPGLGLRLIYFSYDVKMKEKGDIPEGYSVSREKKERFSLILESASTNQTSMYLCASTDGRVNEQFFGPGTRLTVL.

The chain uses TRBV7-9 and TRBJ2-2, with D uncertain. CDR1 and CDR2 (germline): SEHNR, FQNEAQ (reference sequence). This CDR3 has 16 amino acids. The germline V and J ends were trimmed by 0 bases and 4 bases, with 12 bases remaining between them. In DNA, the CDR3 is TGTGCCAGCAGCTTAGCCCGTGGGCCGAGCACCGGGGAGCTGTTTTTT. This gives the protein CASSLARGPSTGELFF. Full variable domain (rest looked up from reference TRBV7-9 and TRBJ2-2): DTGVSQNPRHKITKRGQNVTFRCDPISEHNRLYWYRQTLGQGPEFLTYFQNEAQLEKSRLLSDRFSAERPKGSFSTLEIQRTEQGDSAMYLCASSLARGPSTGELFFGEGSRLTVL.

The rearrangement uses TRBV19 and TRBJ2-7; TRBD1 matches 7 bases. Germline V gives CDR1 LNHDA, CDR2 SQIVND (reference sequence). The V gene end was trimmed by 7 bases and the J gene end by 4 bases; junction bases not matched to a gene: 10. The CDR3 totals 14 residues. CDR3 DNA: TGTGCCAGTAACCTCCGGACAGGCGCGTACGAGCAGTACTTC. Amino acids: CASNLRTGAYEQYF.

The chain employs TRBV6-6 and TRBJ1-4, with D possibly being TRBD1 (5 bases). Germline values: CDR1 MNHNY, CDR2 SVGAGI (reference sequence). V lost 6 bases and J lost 4, with 9 bases in between. The CDR3 totals 13 residues. CDR3 in DNA: TGTGCCAGCAGGAGTCAGGGTAATGAAAAACTGTTTTTT. The encoded protein is CASRSQGNEKLFF.

The J gene is TRBJ1-3, the V gene TRBV20-1, with a weak D call TRBD1 (5 bases). Germline loops: CDR1 DFQATT, CDR2 SNEGSKA (reference sequence). The CDR3 spans 13 residues. Deletions cut 3 bases from V and 4 bases from J, with 10 bases between. The CDR3 sequence: CSASQGSGNTIYF. For the CDR3, the DNA is TGCAGTGCTAGTCAGGGATCCGGAAACACCATATATTTT.

The chain combines TRBV6-1 with TRBJ2-2, with 8 bases fitting TRBD1. The CDR3 totals 16 residues. The germline V gene has CDR1 MNHNS and CDR2 SASEGT. V gave up 0 bases and J gave up 6 bases; unmatched junction bases: 6. The CDR3 loop is CASSEAGTGVPGELFF. CDR3 DNA sequence: TGTGCCAGCAGTGAAGCTGGGACAGGAGTACCCGGGGAGCTGTTTTTT.

In regard to this clone: The junction and the germline gene differ at one end; a read error may be behind it. The rearrangement uses TRBV5-4 and TRBJ1-2; 8 bases are a match to TRBD1. CDR1 SGHNT and CDR2 YYREEE come from the germline V gene (reference sequence). This CDR3 spans 14 amino acids. CDR3 residues: CASTLGQEIYGYTF. The CDR3 region has the DNA TGTGCCAGCACCTTGGGACAGGAGATATATGGCTACACCTTC.

The chain employs TRBV9 and TRBJ1-1, with D possibly being TRBD1 (5 bases). Trimming stripped 0 bases from V and 0 bases from J, with 9 bases between. This CDR3 is 15 amino acids long. Germline CDR1 SGDLS, CDR2 YYNGEE. The CDR3 DNA reads TGTGCCAGCAGCGTAGATGGAGGGGTGAACACTGAAGCTTTCTTT. Amino acids: CASSVDGGVNTEAFF.

The gene calls are TRBV28 and TRBJ2-6; no clear D. Germline assignment: CDR1 MDHEN and CDR2 SYDVKM. The CDR3 spans 12 residues. V lost 10 bases and J lost 0, with 4 bases in between. The CDR3 spells CATYSGANVLTF. The CDR3 coding sequence is TGTGCCACCTACTCTGGGGCCAACGTCCTGACTTTC.

This clone was detected only once. CDR3 sequence (DNA): TGTGCCAGCAGCCTCCGACAGGGGTACAACACTGAAGCTTTCTTT. Protein product: CASSLRQGYNTEAFF. The J gene is TRBJ1-1, the V gene TRBV3-1 (or the pseudogene TRBV3-2); 8 bases map to TRBD1. Germline CDR1 and CDR2: LGHDT and YNNKEL (reference sequence). This CDR3 region has 15 residues. Losses at the gene ends were 4 bases for V and 2 bases for J; bases not matched to a gene: 6.

This rearrangement joins TRBV3-1 (or the pseudogene TRBV3-2) to TRBJ1-5; 7 bases are shared with TRBD1. The CDR3 sequence is 14 residues long. Per germline, CDR1 LGHDT and CDR2 YNNKEL (reference sequence). V lost 4 bases to trimming and J lost 4 bases; unmatched junction nucleotides: 4. CDR3 DNA: TGTGCCAGCAGCCCCCGGGACAGAAATCAGCCCCAGCATTTT. Protein product: CASSPRDRNQPQHF.

The DNA for the CDR3 is TGTGCCAGCAGCTCCCAGGGCTCATATGGCTACACCTTC. Translation gives CASSSQGSYGYTF. The chain combines TRBV3-1 (or the pseudogene TRBV3-2) with TRBJ1-2; a possible D gene is TRBD1 (5 bases). Trimming removed 5 bases at V and 5 bases at J, with 12 bases between. CDR1 and CDR2 from the germline V gene are LGHDT and YNNKEL (reference sequence). This CDR3 is 13 amino acids long.

This clone was recorded a few times. The chain employs TRBV19 and TRBJ2-7, with D hard to call. The V and J ends lost 3 bases and 3 bases respectively, with 3 bases between them. The CDR3 has 11 residues. Germline CDR1 and CDR2: LNHDA and SQIVND (reference sequence). Here the CDR3 reads CASSIGYEQYF. In DNA, the CDR3 is TGTGCCAGTAGTATCGGCTACGAGCAGTACTTC.